This is a list of T cell receptor beta chains from one sample in a study of cytomegalovirus exposure and HLA in healthy donors. Clones were read by immunoSEQ multiplex PCR, and TCRdb kept only the in-frame ones, dropping some. The sample contains some 180,000 clones, roughly 86% of which appear only once. Sequenced input: PBMCs. These receptors were obtained from a man aged 25-45 years in good health and CMV-seropositive. Each CDR3 is given with its conserved first and last residue. Each record gives: V gene, D gene, J gene, clone size, CDR3 DNA, CDR3 protein. D genes are given only for firm matches. Rows may omit the clone size; those that give it use once, few, many or a size class.

TRBV11-2	.	TRBJ2-7	.	TGTGCCAGCAGCTTAGACGGGACCCCCTACGAGCAGTACTTC	CASSLDGTPYEQYF
TRBV19	.	TRBJ1-2	.	TGTGCCAGTAGTATCAGCGGCAGGGCGGATGGATATGGCTACACCTTC	CASSISGRADGYGYTF
TRBV20-1	.	TRBJ2-5	.	TGCAGTGCTAGAGTAGCAGAGACCCAGTACTTC	CSARVAETQYF
TRBV4-1	TRBD1	TRBJ2-2	.	TGCGCCAGCAGGGACCGGGACAGGACCTCGAACACCGGGGAGCTGTTTTTT	CASRDRDRTSNTGELFF
TRBV5-4	TRBD1	TRBJ1-3	few	TGTGCCAGCAGCGACGGACAGGGGGCGCCTGGAAACACCATATATTTT	CASSDGQGAPGNTIYF
TRBV28	TRBD1	TRBJ2-5	.	TGTGCCAGCAGTTTCACCGGACAGGTCCCCCAAGAGACCCAGTACTTC	CASSFTGQVPQETQYF
TRBV2	TRBD2	TRBJ2-3	.	TGTGCCAGCAGTGTGGCTAGCGGGGGATCAACGGATACGCAGTATTTT	CASSVASGGSTDTQYF
TRBV11-3	.	TRBJ2-7	.	TGTGCCAGCAGCCAAGGAGATGAGGGGCAGTACTTC	CASSQGDEGQYF
TRBV2	.	TRBJ2-3	.	TGTGCCAGCAGTGTGCATAGTGTTGGCACAGATACGCAGTATTTT	CASSVHSVGTDTQYF
TRBV29-1	.	TRBJ1-4	.	TGCAGCGTTCTGGGGGGAAATGAAAAACTGTTTTTT	CSVLGGNEKLFF
TRBV5-6	.	TRBJ2-2	.	TGTGCCAGCAGCTTCCTCCCGGTGAGAAACACCGGGGAGCTGTTTTTT	CASSFLPVRNTGELFF
TRBV9	.	TRBJ2-7	.	TGTGCCAGCAGCGTAGCCACAGGGACGTACGAGCAGTACTTC	CASSVATGTYEQYF
TRBV5-1	.	TRBJ2-2	few	TGCGCCAGCAGAGAGGGCTGGGGGACCGGGGAGCTGTTTTTT	CASREGWGTGELFF
TRBV27	.	TRBJ1-3	.	TGTGCCAGCAGTCCACGGACTGGTGGAAACACCATATATTTT	CASSPRTGGNTIYF
TRBV4-1	.	TRBJ2-3	.	TGCGCCAGCAGCCTCCAAGATACGGGTAGATATACGCAGTATTTT	CASSLQDTGRYTQYF
TRBV5-1	.	TRBJ1-3	.	TGCGCCAGCAGCTTGGGAAACAGCCGCTCTGGAAACACCATATATTTT	CASSLGNSRSGNTIYF
TRBV4-3	.	TRBJ1-3	.	TGCGCCAGCAGCCAAGAGGGGAAACAGAGCTCTGGAAACACCATATATTTT	CASSQEGKQSSGNTIYF
TRBV28	TRBD1	TRBJ1-1	.	TGTGCCAGCAGTTTATTGTACGGACAGGGCGCTGAAGCTTTCTTT	CASSLLYGQGAEAFF
TRBV6-1	TRBD2	TRBJ2-1	.	TGTGCCAGCAGGATGACTAGCGGGGGGCAGTTCTTC	CASRMTSGGQFF
TRBV7-9	TRBD1	TRBJ1-6	few	TGTGCCAGCAGCTCTGACAGGGCTTCACCCCTCCACTTT	CASSSDRASPLHF
TRBV4-1	.	TRBJ1-5	.	TGCGCCAGCAGCCTCCCAGGGCACCCCCAGCATTTT	CASSLPGHPQHF
TRBV5-1	.	TRBJ2-7	.	TGCGCCAGCAGCTCCCAGGGTTACGAGCAGTACTTC	CASSSQGYEQYF
TRBV4-1	TRBD1	TRBJ1-6	many	TGCGCCAGCAGCCTCCGGGACAGGGGGGATTCACCCCTCCACTTT	CASSLRDRGDSPLHF
TRBV6-5	.	TRBJ1-6	.	TGTGCCAGCAGCCCGGGGGGTCCCCCACCCCTCCACTTT	CASSPGGPPPLHF
TRBV4-3	TRBD2	TRBJ2-3	.	TGCGCCAGCAGCCAAGGTGTCGGGGGGGCAGGGGATACGCAGTATTTT	CASSQGVGGAGDTQYF
TRBV28	.	TRBJ1-5	.	TGTGCCAGCAGTCGCCCTAGTCAGCCCCAGCATTTT	CASSRPSQPQHF
TRBV5-4	.	TRBJ2-7	.	TGTGCCAGCAGCGCCCGACAGGGAGGGGCATACGAGCAGTACTTC	CASSARQGGAYEQYF
TRBV4-3	.	TRBJ2-4	.	TGCGCCAGCAGCCTGAAGGGGGGAGAAAACATTCAGTACTTC	CASSLKGGENIQYF
TRBV7-2	TRBD1	TRBJ1-3	few	TGTGCCAGCAGCTTAGCGCAGGGGGGATTAGGAAACACCATATATTTT	CASSLAQGGLGNTIYF
TRBV5-8	TRBD1	TRBJ1-5	few	TGTGCCAGCAGTCCAGGGGGGGGCGGCCAGCCCCAGCATTTT	CASSPGGGGQPQHF
TRBV6-6	.	TRBJ1-1	.	TGTGCCAGCAGTTTCGGGAGCACTGAAGCTTTCTTT	CASSFGSTEAFF
TRBV27	.	TRBJ2-1	.	TGTGCCAGCAGTTTCGGCAGGACGTACAATGAGCAGTTCTTC	CASSFGRTYNEQFF
TRBV6-5	.	TRBJ2-7	.	TGTGCCAGCAGCTCCCCTTACGAGCAGTACTTC	CASSSPYEQYF